Below are 14 T cell receptor beta chains sequenced from a single sample in a study of T cell clones after liver transplantation (dated by TCRdb to 2018 to 2020). The receptor library was made with the immunoSEQ multiplex PCR assay. The table was pulled from immuneACCESS by TCRdb, which kept in-frame rearrangements only. Such tables lose some clones; where checked, under half of the loss comes from unresolved V genes, and the rest has no known cause. The sample has about 74,000 clones on record, roughly 80% of them singletons. The ten largest clonotypes hold about 0.63% of the sample. The time point label here, explained by the study, means: pre-transplant. The material was CD4+ T cells from blood, obtained before liver transplant. All receptors come from a human donor who received a liver transplant.

This clone has more than one count but fewer than ten. The chain links TRBV14 to TRBJ2-1; D gene ambiguous. The V end lost 1 base, the J end lost 13 bases, and 20 bases lay between the germline ends. The germline V gene encodes CDR1 SGHDN and CDR2 FVKESK. The CDR3 loop spans 15 amino acids. Written as DNA, the CDR3 is TGTGCCAGCAGCCAAGCCTCGTGGTCCACAGCCGGACAGTTCTTC. Translated, it gives CASSQASWSTAGQFF.

V gene TRBV28 combines with J gene TRBJ2-3; either TRBD1 or TRBD2 may supply D (5 bases each). This CDR3 has 16 amino acids. V was shortened by 5 bases and J by 4 bases, with 19 bases between the two germline ends. Germline V gene sequence: CDR1 MDHEN, CDR2 SYDVKM. DNA of the CDR3: TGTGCCAGCAGTATCCGGGGCCCTAGAGTGTCAGATACGCAGTATTTT. Translation gives CASSIRGPRVSDTQYF. The full variable domain, its missing parts supplied by reference TRBV28 and TRBJ2-3, is DVKVTQSSRYLVKRTGEKVFLECVQDMDHENMFWYRQDPGLGLRLIYFSYDVKMKEKGDIPEGYSVSREKKERFSLILESASTNQTSMYLCASSIRGPRVSDTQYFGPGTRLTVL.

DNA for the CDR3: TGTGCCAGCAGCTTTTCCGCAAATGAGCAGTTCTTC. The encoded protein is CASSFSANEQFF. The rearrangement uses TRBV7-2 and TRBJ2-1; D is unclear. Trimming shortened V by 3 bases and J by 7 bases, and 7 bases separated the two germline ends. The V gene's germline CDR1 is SGHTA and CDR2 FQGNSA. The CDR3 is 12 amino acids.

This chain links TRBV5-1 with TRBJ1-1; weak D call: TRBD1 (5 bases). CDR1 is SGHRS and CDR2 is YFSETQ in the germline V gene. With 4 bases removed from V and 3 bases from J, the gap between germline ends came to 16 bases. This CDR3 is 15 amino acids long. The CDR3 sequence is CASSGDPLMDTEAFF. In DNA form, the CDR3 reads TGCGCCAGCAGCGGGGACCCCCTTATGGACACTGAAGCTTTCTTT.

This chain joins TRBV19 and TRBJ1-2; tentatively, D is TRBD1 (5 bases). The length of the CDR3 is 12 residues. Germline lookup yields CDR1 LNHDA and CDR2 SQIVND (reference sequence). V lost 8 bases, J lost 4 bases, and 11 bases lay in between. For the CDR3, the DNA is TGTGCCAGTCGAGACAGACTCTATGGCTACACCTTC. Its protein product is CASRDRLYGYTF.

The chain employs TRBV27 and TRBJ1-2; no reliable D call. The CDR3 contains 14 residues. Germline loops: CDR1 MNHEY, CDR2 SMNVEV (reference sequence). V lost 5 bases to trimming and J lost 4 bases, with 14 bases between them. This CDR3 reads CASSLLPGTYGYTF. CDR3 nucleotides: TGTGCCAGCAGTCTTCTTCCGGGCACCTATGGCTACACCTTC.

The chain recombines TRBV2 with TRBJ1-2, with D unclear. The V end was cut by 2 bases, the J end by 6 bases, with 7 bases between. The CDR3 covers 12 residues. Per the germline V gene, CDR1 is SNHLY and CDR2 is FYNNEI. DNA of the CDR3: TGTGCCAGCAGTGAAACTCTGGATGGCTACACCTTC. Translating it yields CASSETLDGYTF.

The sample holds a few counts of this clone. The J gene is TRBJ2-3, the V gene TRBV19, with D possibly matching TRBD2 (5 bases). Trimming took off 4 bases at V and 0 bases at J, with 14 bases between the two ends. CDR3 length: 16 amino acids. Germline V gives CDR1 LNHDA, CDR2 SQIVND (reference sequence). The CDR3: CASSKRAGSSTDTQYF. Here the CDR3 DNA reads TGTGCCAGTAGTAAGAGGGCAGGCTCTAGCACAGATACGCAGTATTTT.

CDR3 nucleotides: TGTGCCAGCTGCCAACAGGGGGGCCAGAGCAATCAGCCCCAGCATTTT. Translating gives CASCQQGGQSNQPQHF. The chain couples TRBV2 to TRBJ1-5; TRBD1 agrees at 8 bases. The germline CDR1 and CDR2 sequences are SNHLY and FYNNEI. The CDR3 contains 16 residues. With 8 bases clipped from V and 1 base from J, the junction kept 10 bases outside the gene matches.

This sequence joins TRBV28 and TRBJ1-3; D not resolved. Germline CDR1 and CDR2: MDHEN and SYDVKM. Trimming removed 6 bases from V and 0 bases from J, with 9 bases in between. The CDR3 runs to 14 residues. CDR3 in DNA: TGTGCCAGCAGCCCCGTAGGCTCTGGAAACACCATATATTTT. This sequence encodes CASSPVGSGNTIYF.

The rearrangement uses TRBV28 and TRBJ2-1; D is uncertain. CDR3 size: 14 residues. Trimming pared 3 bases from V and 7 bases from J, leaving 13 bases between. CDR1 and CDR2 from the germline V gene are MDHEN and SYDVKM. CDR3 amino acids: CASSFLFELNEQFF. In DNA form, the CDR3 reads TGTGCCAGCAGTTTTTTATTTGAGCTGAATGAGCAGTTCTTC.

This clone turned up a few times. The chain has TRBV9 and TRBJ1-1; TRBD1 matches 8 bases. The J segment lost 3 bases and the V segment lost 3 bases, leaving 13 bases of the junction unmatched. There are 17 residues in the CDR3. CDR1 is SGDLS and CDR2 is YYNGEE in the germline V gene. The CDR3 nucleotides are TGTGCCAGCAGCGGGACTTTGACAGGGGATGGCGACACTGAAGCTTTCTTT. It specifies CASSGTLTGDGDTEAFF.

This clone was seen more than once but under ten times. V gene TRBV23-1 combines with J gene TRBJ2-6; no definite D call. TRBV23-1 has ORF status, its function being uncertain. The V end lost 1 base, the J end lost 0 bases, and 10 bases lay between the germline ends. This CDR3 is 17 amino acids long. CDR3 amino acids: CASSQYPISSGANVLTF. CDR3 coding DNA: TGCGCCAGCAGTCAATATCCCATCAGCTCTGGGGCCAACGTCCTGACTTTC.

The chain couples TRBV2 to TRBJ2-3; 11 bases fit TRBD1. V shed 7 bases, J shed 4 bases, and the junction held 7 bases outside the gene matches. The CDR3 is 15 amino acids. Germline CDR1 is SNHLY and CDR2 is FYNNEI. CDR3 in amino acids: CASNPGQGGADTQYF. The CDR3 DNA follows: TGTGCCAGCAACCCGGGACAGGGGGGGGCAGATACGCAGTATTTT.